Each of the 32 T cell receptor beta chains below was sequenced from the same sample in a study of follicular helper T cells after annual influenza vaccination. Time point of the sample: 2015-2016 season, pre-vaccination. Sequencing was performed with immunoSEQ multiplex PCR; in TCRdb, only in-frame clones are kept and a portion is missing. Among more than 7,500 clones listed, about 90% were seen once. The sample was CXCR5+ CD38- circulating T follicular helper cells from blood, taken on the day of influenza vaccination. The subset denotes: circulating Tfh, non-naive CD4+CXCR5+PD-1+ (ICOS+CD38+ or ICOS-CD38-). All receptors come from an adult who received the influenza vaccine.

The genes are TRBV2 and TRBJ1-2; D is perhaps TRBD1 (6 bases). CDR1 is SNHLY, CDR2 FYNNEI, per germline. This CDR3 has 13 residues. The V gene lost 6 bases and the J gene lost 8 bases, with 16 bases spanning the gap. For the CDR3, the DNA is TGTGCCAGCAGCATGGGACACCTGGGGGGCTACACCTTC. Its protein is CASSMGHLGGYTF.

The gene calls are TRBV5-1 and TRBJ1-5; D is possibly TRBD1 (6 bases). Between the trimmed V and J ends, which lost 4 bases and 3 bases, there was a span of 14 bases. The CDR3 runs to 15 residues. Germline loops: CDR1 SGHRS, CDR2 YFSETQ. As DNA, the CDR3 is TGCGCCAGCAGCCTGGAGGACAGCCTCAATCAGCCCCAGCATTTT. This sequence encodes CASSLEDSLNQPQHF.

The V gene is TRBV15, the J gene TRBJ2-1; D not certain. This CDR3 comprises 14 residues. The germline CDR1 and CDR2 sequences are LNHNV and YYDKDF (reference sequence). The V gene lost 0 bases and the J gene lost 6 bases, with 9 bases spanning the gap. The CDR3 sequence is CATSRDLLVNEQFF. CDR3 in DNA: TGTGCCACCAGCAGAGATCTCTTAGTCAATGAGCAGTTCTTC.

CDR3 region: CASSQDRANEQFF. CDR3 bases: TGCGCCAGCAGCCAAGACAGGGCTAATGAGCAGTTCTTC. The chain employs TRBV4-3 and TRBJ2-1; D might be TRBD1 (5 bases). Germline-derived CDR1 and CDR2 are LGHNA and YSLEER. Trimming cost V 0 bases and J 7 bases, with 7 bases left between them. There are 13 residues in the CDR3.

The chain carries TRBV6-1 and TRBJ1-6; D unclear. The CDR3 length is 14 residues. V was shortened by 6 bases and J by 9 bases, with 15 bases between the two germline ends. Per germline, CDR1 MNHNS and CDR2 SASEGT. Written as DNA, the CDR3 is TGTGCCAGCAGCGCCGGGAATTCGGGTTCACCCCTCCACTTT. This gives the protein CASSAGNSGSPLHF.

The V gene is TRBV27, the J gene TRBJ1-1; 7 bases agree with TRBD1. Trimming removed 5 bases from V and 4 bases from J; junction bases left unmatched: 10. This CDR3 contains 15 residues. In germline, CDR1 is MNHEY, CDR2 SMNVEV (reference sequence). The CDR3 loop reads CASSVRGIWGTEAFF. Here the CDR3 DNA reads TGTGCCAGCAGTGTCAGGGGGATATGGGGCACTGAAGCTTTCTTT.

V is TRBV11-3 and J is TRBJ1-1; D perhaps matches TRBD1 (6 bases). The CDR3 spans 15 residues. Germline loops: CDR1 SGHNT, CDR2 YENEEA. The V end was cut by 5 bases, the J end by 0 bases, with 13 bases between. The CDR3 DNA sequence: TGTGCCAGCAGCCGGGGGGCGGGAGTGAACACTGAAGCTTTCTTT. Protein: CASSRGAGVNTEAFF.

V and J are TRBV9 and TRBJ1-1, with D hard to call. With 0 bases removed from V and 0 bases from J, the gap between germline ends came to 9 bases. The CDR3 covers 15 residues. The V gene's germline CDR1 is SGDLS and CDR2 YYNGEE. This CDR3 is CASSVGWGLNTEAFF. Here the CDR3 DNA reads TGTGCCAGCAGCGTAGGGTGGGGTTTGAACACTGAAGCTTTCTTT.

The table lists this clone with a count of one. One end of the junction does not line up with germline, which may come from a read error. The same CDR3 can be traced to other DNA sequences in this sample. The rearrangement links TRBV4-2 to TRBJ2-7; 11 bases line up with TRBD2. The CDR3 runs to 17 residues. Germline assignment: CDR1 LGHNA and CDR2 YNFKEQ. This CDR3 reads CASSRGGLAGGTYEQYF. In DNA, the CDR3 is TGTGCCAGCAGCCGTGGAGGTCTAGCGGGGGGAACCTACGAACAGTACTTC.

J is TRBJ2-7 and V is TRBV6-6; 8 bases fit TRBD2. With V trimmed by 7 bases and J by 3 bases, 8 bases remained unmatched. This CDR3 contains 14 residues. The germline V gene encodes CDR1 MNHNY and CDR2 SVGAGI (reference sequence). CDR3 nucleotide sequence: TGTGCCAGCATTTCCCCGGGACTAGTCTACGAGCAGTACTTC. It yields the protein CASISPGLVYEQYF.

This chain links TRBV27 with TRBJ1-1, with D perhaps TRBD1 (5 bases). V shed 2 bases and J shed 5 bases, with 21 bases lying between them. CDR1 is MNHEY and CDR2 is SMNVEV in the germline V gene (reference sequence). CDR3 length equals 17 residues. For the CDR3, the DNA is TGTGCCAGCAGTTTAGGAGGAGGGGTAGGGCGGGTAACTGAAGCTTTCTTT. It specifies CASSLGGGVGRVTEAFF.

As DNA, the CDR3 is TGTGCCACCAGCAAGGGGGGGACTAATGAAAAACTGTTTTTT. It codes for CATSKGGTNEKLFF. The V and J genes are TRBV15 and TRBJ1-4, with D tentatively TRBD1 (6 bases). The CDR3 consists of 14 residues. Germline V CDR1 and CDR2: LNHNV, YYDKDF (reference sequence). The V and J ends lost 4 bases and 2 bases respectively, with 8 bases between them.

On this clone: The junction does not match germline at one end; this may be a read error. The CDR3 bases are TGTGCCAGCAGCCTAACTACAGGAGACACCATATATTTT. Its translation: CASSLTTGDTIYF. This chain joins TRBV7-3 and TRBJ1-3; possible D gene TRBD1, 5 bases. CDR1 is SGHTA, CDR2 FQGTGA, per germline. The CDR3 extends over 13 amino acids.

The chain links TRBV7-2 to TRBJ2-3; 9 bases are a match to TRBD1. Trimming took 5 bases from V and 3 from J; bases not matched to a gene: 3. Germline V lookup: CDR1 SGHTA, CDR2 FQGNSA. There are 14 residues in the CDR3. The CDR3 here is CASSRDRVTDTQYF. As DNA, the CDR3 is TGTGCCAGCAGCCGGGACAGGGTAACAGATACGCAGTATTTT.

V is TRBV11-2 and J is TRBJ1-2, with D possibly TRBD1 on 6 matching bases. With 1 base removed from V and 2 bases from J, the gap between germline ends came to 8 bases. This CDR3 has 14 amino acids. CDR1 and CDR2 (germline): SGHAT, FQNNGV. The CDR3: CASSLGQENYGYTF. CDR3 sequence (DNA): TGTGCCAGCAGCTTAGGACAGGAGAACTATGGCTACACCTTC.

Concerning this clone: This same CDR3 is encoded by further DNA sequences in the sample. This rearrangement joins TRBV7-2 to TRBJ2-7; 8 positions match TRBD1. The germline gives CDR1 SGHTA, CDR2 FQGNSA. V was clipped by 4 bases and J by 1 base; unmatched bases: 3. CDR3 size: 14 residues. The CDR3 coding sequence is TGTGCCAGCAGCTCACAGGGGGAGTCCTACGAGCAGTACTTC. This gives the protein CASSSQGESYEQYF.

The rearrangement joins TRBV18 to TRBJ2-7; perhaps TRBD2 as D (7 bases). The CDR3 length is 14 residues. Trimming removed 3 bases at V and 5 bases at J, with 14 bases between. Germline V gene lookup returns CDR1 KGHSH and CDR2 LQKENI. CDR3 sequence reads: CASSPGGARDEQYF. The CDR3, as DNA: TGTGCCAGCTCACCTGGGGGGGCTCGGGACGAGCAGTACTTC.

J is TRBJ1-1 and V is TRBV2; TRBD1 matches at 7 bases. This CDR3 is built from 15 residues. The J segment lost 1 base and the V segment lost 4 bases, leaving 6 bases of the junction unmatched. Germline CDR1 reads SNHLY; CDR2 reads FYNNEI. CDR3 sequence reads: CASSAGQAQNTEAFF. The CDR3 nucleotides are TGTGCCAGCAGTGCCGGACAGGCCCAGAACACTGAAGCTTTCTTT.

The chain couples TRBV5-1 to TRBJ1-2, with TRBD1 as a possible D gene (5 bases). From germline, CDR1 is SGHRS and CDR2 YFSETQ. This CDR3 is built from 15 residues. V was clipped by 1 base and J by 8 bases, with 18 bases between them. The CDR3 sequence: CASSLLQAPAGGYTF. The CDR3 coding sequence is TGCGCCAGCAGCTTGCTACAGGCTCCTGCAGGGGGCTACACCTTC. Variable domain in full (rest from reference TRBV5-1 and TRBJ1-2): KAGVTQTPRYLIKTRGQQVTLSCSPISGHRSVSWYQQTPGQGLQFLFEYFSETQRNKGNFPGRFSGRQFSNSRSEMNVSTLELGDSALYLCASSLLQAPAGGYTFGSGTRLTVV.

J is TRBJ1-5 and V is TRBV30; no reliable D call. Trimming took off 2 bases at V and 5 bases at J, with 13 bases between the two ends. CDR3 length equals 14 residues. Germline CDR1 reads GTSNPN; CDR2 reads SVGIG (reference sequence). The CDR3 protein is CAWSPKLEHQPQHF. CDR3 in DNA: TGTGCCTGGAGTCCTAAATTGGAGCATCAGCCCCAGCATTTT.

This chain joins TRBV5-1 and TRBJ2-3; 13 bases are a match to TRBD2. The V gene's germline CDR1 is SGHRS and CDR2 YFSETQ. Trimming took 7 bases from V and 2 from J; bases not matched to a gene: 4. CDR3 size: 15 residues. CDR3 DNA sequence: TGCGCCAGCGTTGGGACTAGCGGGGCCACAGATACGCAGTATTTT. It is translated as CASVGTSGATDTQYF.

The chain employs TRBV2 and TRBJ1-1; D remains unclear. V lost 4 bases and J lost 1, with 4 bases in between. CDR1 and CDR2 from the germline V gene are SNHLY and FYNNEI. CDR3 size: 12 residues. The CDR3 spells CASSVGNTEAFF. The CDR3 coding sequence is TGTGCCAGCAGTGTTGGGAACACTGAAGCTTTCTTT.

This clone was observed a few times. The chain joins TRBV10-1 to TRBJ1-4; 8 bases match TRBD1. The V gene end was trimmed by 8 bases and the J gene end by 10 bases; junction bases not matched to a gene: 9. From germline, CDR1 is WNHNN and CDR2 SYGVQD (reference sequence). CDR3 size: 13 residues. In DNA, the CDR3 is TGCGCCAGCTCGGGGGACAGGATCGGAAAACTGTTTTTT. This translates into CASSGDRIGKLFF.

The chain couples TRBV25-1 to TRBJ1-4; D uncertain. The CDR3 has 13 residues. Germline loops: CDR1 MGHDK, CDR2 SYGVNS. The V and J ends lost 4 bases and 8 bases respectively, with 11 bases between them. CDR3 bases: TGTGCCAGCAGTGCGCGGCGAGGGGAAAAACTGTTTTTT. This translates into CASSARRGEKLFF. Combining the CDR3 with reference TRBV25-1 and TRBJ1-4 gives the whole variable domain EADIYQTPRYLVIGTGKKITLECSQTMGHDKMYWYQQDPGMELHLIHYSYGVNSTEKGDLSSESTVSRIRTEHFPLTLESARPSHTSQYLCASSARRGEKLFFGSGTQLSVL.

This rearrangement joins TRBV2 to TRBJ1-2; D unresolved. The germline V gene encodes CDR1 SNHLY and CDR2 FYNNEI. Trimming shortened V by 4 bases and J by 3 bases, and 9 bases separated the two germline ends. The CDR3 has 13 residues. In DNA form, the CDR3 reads TGTGCCAGCAGTGTGGTCCGCGACTATGGCTACACCTTC. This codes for CASSVVRDYGYTF.

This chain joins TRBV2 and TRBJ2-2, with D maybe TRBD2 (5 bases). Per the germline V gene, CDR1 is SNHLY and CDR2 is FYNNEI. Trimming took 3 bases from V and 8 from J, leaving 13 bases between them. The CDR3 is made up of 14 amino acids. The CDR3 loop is CASSETGSVGELFF. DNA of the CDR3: TGTGCCAGCAGTGAGACGGGATCTGTGGGGGAGCTGTTTTTT.

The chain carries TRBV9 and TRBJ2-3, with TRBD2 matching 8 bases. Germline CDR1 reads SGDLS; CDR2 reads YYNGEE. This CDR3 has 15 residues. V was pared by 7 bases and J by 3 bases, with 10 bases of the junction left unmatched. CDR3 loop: CASGPGLGETDTQYF. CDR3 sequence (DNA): TGTGCCAGCGGGCCGGGACTAGGGGAAACAGATACGCAGTATTTT.

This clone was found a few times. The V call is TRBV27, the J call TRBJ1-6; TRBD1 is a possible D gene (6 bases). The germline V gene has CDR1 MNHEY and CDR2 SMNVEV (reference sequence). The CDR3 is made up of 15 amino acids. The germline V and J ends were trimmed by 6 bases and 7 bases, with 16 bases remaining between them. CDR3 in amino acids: CASSTTGKGNSPLHF. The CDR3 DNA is TGTGCCAGCAGCACCACAGGGAAGGGAAATTCACCCCTCCACTTT.

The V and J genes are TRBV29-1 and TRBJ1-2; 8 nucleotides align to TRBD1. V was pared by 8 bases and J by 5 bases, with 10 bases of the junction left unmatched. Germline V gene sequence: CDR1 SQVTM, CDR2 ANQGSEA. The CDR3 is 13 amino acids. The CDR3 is CSFSQGVQYGYTF. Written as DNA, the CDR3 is TGCAGCTTCTCACAGGGGGTACAATATGGCTACACCTTC.

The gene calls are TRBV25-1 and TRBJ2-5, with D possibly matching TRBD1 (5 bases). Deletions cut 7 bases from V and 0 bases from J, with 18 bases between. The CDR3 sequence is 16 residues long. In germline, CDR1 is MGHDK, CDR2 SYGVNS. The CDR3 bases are TGTGCCAGCACTTCGACAGAATTTCAGTACCAAGAGACCCAGTACTTC. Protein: CASTSTEFQYQETQYF. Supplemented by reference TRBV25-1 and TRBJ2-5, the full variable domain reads EADIYQTPRYLVIGTGKKITLECSQTMGHDKMYWYQQDPGMELHLIHYSYGVNSTEKGDLSSESTVSRIRTEHFPLTLESARPSHTSQYLCASTSTEFQYQETQYFGPGTRLLVL.

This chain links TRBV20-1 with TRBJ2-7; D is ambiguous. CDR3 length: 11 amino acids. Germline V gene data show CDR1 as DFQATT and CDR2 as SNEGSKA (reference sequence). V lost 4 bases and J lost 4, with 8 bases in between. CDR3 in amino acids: CSAKDGYEQYF. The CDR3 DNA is TGCAGTGCTAAGGACGGATACGAGCAGTACTTC.

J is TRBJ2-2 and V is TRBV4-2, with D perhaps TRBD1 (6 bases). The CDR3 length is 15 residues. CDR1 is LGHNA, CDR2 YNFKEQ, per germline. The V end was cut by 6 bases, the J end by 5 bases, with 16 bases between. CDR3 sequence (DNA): TGTGCCAGCAGTTATTCAGGGGCAAAGACCGGGGAGCTGTTTTTT. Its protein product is CASSYSGAKTGELFF.